This entry concerns a single T cell receptor beta chain. Its antigen is currently not known. No quality values exist for individual bases; no much larger clone is one base distant. Donors were healthy HIV-negative adults with no recently reported acute infections or vaccinations. Only Caucasian adults living in Nashville, Tennessee, USA were represented among the donors. CD4+ T cells were enriched by magnetic negative selection, after which naive cells were positively selected on CD45RA and the negative fraction was taken as the memory subset. Blood was obtained by leukapheresis, after which PBMCs were separated by Ficoll-Histopaque density gradient centrifugation and cryopreserved in liquid nitrogen vapor phase. Analytical flow cytometry was used to check the purity and quantity of every magnetically sorted T cell population. From each sorted fraction, genomic DNA was isolated and quantified by UV absorbance on a Nanodrop 2000c.

This entry comes from a study of shared clonotypes between healthy human individuals (dated by TCRdb to about 2020). Study-level background: The cohort included three men and a couple of women between 18 and 49 years of age. For each donor, CD4 naive and CD4 memory were each run on three plates, CD8 naive on two plates, and CD8 memory on one plate. The study deeply sequenced blood TCR repertoires of several healthy adults to estimate repertoire size and the extent of clonotype sharing between individuals. Different laboratories and diverse techniques were used to prepare libraries and sequence TCR repertoires, to increase sequencing depth and limit assay-specific biases. Each donor's leukapheresis produced roughly between roughly 0.85 and 10 billion PBMCs. Broader findings and caveats from the paper: Because the study included only a small number of donors, the genetic and exposure-history diversity represented was limited. Estimated clonotype richness was generally larger for naive than for memory subsets. When a few donors were compared, the shared fraction of clonotypes was roughly 5% for naive CD4, approximately 3.5% for naive CD8, 2% to 2.5% for memory CD4, and under 0.5% for memory CD8. Incomplete sequencing was indicated by rarefaction of sorted-subset datasets, despite the large sequencing depth. Sampling was restricted to blood, and TCR repertoires in tissues likely differ from the TCR repertoires found in blood. Pairwise subsampling led to the expectation that sequencing depth would affect the degree of clonotype sharing among donors. Compared with non-shared clonotypes, the clonotypes found in all four sorted-subset donors had higher generation probabilities.

Using the deep immunoSEQ assay, multiplex PCR amplified TCR CDR3 regions from genomic DNA. Extracted genomic DNA from each cell subset was spread evenly across all wells of several immunoSEQ 96-well plates, with each plate serving as a replicate. Each replicate PCR for sorted subsets received approximately 200 ng genomic DNA, equal to roughly 30,000 T cell genomes. Purified libraries were quantified with a Qubit 3.0 fluorometer, sized on a Bioanalyzer 2100, and re-quantified with the KAPA Library Quantification kit. Every immunoSEQ 96-well plate was sequenced on a dedicated single-read 150-cycle Illumina NextSeq 550 flow cell. As for how the authors treated the data: Because the immunoSEQ output included only junctional sequences and no quality scores, the filtering could not be the same as the filtering used for full-length reads. Sequences were annotated with PyIR, a Python wrapper for IgBLAST v1.9, using IMGT germline references to assign V/J genes and CDR3. Any read was removed if the V/J assignment was weak (E-value above 1e-6), the CDR3 was missing, or the read contained stop codons, out-of-frame junctions, or ambiguous translated residues. V3J clonotypes were defined as sequences sharing the same inferred V gene, J gene, and CDR3 amino acid sequence. To compute the percentage overlap between repertoires, the number of shared unique clonotypes was divided by the size of the smaller repertoire. Richness of each repertoire was evaluated using RTK rarefaction, the Chao1 estimator, and Recon v2.1 estimates of unobserved clonotypes. Generation probabilities for all TCRbeta clonotypes obtained by the gDNA method from a few donors were computed using OLGA. TCRdb holds this immuneACCESS table with in-frame rearrangements only. Some clones are missing; in checked studies, unresolved V genes explain under half, and the rest has no known cause. V, J and clone size are taken as reported in that table, and D and trimming were inferred from the DNA itself. The sample table contains roughly 640,000 clones; only one count was recorded for roughly 70% of them. The ten largest clones represent 1.5% to 2% of the sample.

Taken from the germline V gene, the CDR1 and CDR2 loops are MDHEN and SYDVKM. Trimming accounts for 6 bases at V and 6 bases at J, while the number of junction bases matched to no gene is 9. The CDR3 runs 15 residues from the cysteine to the phenylalanine. This entry keeps only the CDR3 DNA: 45 bases, framed from base 1. This clonotype originated in a woman aged 25 to 45 in good health. The sequenced sample was memory CD4+ T cells sorted from blood. Reading the label with the study, this specimen's cell subset or site is: CD45RA-negative fraction. This receptor chain uses TRBV28 and TRBJ2-1; 9 bases in between match TRBD1. The sequenced DNA is TGTGCCAGCAGCTCAATACAGGGGGCCTTCAATGAGCAGTTCTTC. This translates into CASSSIQGAFNEQFF.